These T cell receptor beta chains were read from a single sample in a study of Tregs in tolerant kidney transplant recipients. Sequencing used immunoSEQ multiplex PCR; TCRdb keeps in-frame clones, though not all of them. The repertoire has hundreds of thousands of clones, approximately 83% of them found once; the top ten carry about 0.68%. Source material: CD4+ T cells from blood. The receptors come from a human donor in good health. Both conserved end residues are part of each CDR3. Fields, in order: clone size, J gene, D gene, V gene, CDR3 protein, CDR3 DNA. D genes are given only for firm matches. Clone size is shown for a subset of rows, as once, few, many or a class of expanded clone.

size: few; J: TRBJ1-2; D: TRBD1; V: TRBV5-4; CDR3: CASTDRVTRNYGYTF; DNA: TGTGCCAGCACTGACAGGGTGACCCGTAACTATGGCTACACCTTC
size: once; J: TRBJ2-7; D: .; V: TRBV18; CDR3: CASSPQEGNEQYF; DNA: TGTGCCAGCTCACCCCAGGAAGGTAACGAGCAGTACTTC
size: few; J: TRBJ1-1; D: .; V: TRBV6-5; CDR3: CASSTPRGGTEAFF; DNA: TGTGCCAGCAGTACCCCTCGGGGGGGCACTGAAGCTTTCTTT
size: .; J: TRBJ1-3; D: TRBD1; V: TRBV30; CDR3: CAWRQTGGFGNTIYF; DNA: TGTGCCTGGAGACAGACAGGGGGGTTCGGAAACACCATATATTTT
size: .; J: TRBJ2-1; D: .; V: TRBV28; CDR3: CASNKGLSGEQFF; DNA: TGTGCCAGCAACAAGGGGTTGTCCGGTGAGCAGTTCTTC
size: .; J: TRBJ2-7; D: .; V: TRBV7-8; CDR3: CASSLGGGGAWYEQYF; DNA: TGTGCCAGCAGCTTAGGAGGAGGGGGCGCCTGGTACGAGCAGTACTTC
size: .; J: TRBJ2-7; D: TRBD1; V: TRBV4-1; CDR3: CASSQEGQFYEQYF; DNA: TGCGCCAGCAGCCAAGAGGGACAGTTCTACGAGCAGTACTTC
size: .; J: TRBJ2-7; D: TRBD1; V: TRBV10-2; CDR3: CASSERDRGPSYEQYF; DNA: TGCGCCAGCAGTGAGAGGGACAGGGGTCCCTCCTACGAGCAGTACTTC
size: .; J: TRBJ1-1; D: .; V: TRBV23-1; CDR3: CASSPGIWRDYTEAFF; DNA: TGCGCCAGCAGTCCGGGGATATGGCGGGACTACACTGAAGCTTTCTTT
size: .; J: TRBJ2-2; D: .; V: TRBV29-1; CDR3: CSVAFGAGGELFF; DNA: TGCAGCGTTGCTTTCGGGGCTGGCGGGGAGCTGTTTTTT
size: .; J: TRBJ1-5; D: .; V: TRBV4-3; CDR3: CASSRDLLQLGDYSNQPQHF; DNA: TGCGCCAGCAGCCGCGACCTCTTACAGCTGGGGGATTATAGCAATCAGCCCCAGCATTTT
size: .; J: TRBJ2-2; D: .; V: TRBV6-5; CDR3: CASRRDSTFVGELFF; DNA: TGTGCCAGCAGGCGGGACTCAACCTTCGTCGGGGAGCTGTTTTTT
size: .; J: TRBJ2-7; D: .; V: TRBV19; CDR3: CASSIDRWGPEQYF; DNA: TGTGCCAGTAGTATAGACCGATGGGGGCCCGAGCAGTACTTC
size: .; J: TRBJ2-1; D: .; V: TRBV10-1; CDR3: CASSEPGRIEQFF; DNA: TGCGCCAGCAGTGAGCCTGGCCGGATTGAGCAGTTCTTC
size: .; J: TRBJ2-7; D: .; V: TRBV4-3; CDR3: CASSQGRGAEDYEQYF; DNA: TGCGCCAGCAGCCAAGGTAGGGGCGCGGAGGATTACGAGCAGTACTTC
size: once; J: TRBJ2-7; D: .; V: TRBV10-2; CDR3: CASRGPRGSYEQYF; DNA: TGCGCCAGCAGGGGGCCCAGGGGATCCTACGAGCAGTACTTC
size: .; J: TRBJ1-2; D: .; V: TRBV11-2; CDR3: CASSSGRGHYGYTF; DNA: TGTGCCAGCAGCTCCGGGCGTGGTCACTATGGCTACACCTTC
size: once; J: TRBJ1-3; D: .; V: TRBV19; CDR3: CASREDPSSGNTIYF; DNA: TGTGCCAGTAGGGAGGACCCGAGCTCTGGAAACACCATATATTTT
size: .; J: TRBJ1-2; D: TRBD1; V: TRBV9; CDR3: CASSVVPGQGPNYGYTF; DNA: TGTGCCAGCAGCGTTGTTCCGGGACAGGGTCCTAACTATGGCTACACCTTC
size: .; J: TRBJ1-3; D: .; V: TRBV7-6; CDR3: CASSRAGAAGNTIYF; DNA: TGTGCCAGCAGCCGCGCAGGGGCGGCTGGAAACACCATATATTTT
size: .; J: TRBJ1-3; D: .; V: TRBV18; CDR3: CASSPSGGNTIYF; DNA: TGTGCCAGCTCACCATCAGGTGGAAACACCATATATTTT
size: .; J: TRBJ2-2; D: .; V: TRBV27; CDR3: CASSSRPIKNTGELFF; DNA: TGTGCCAGCAGCTCCCGCCCCATCAAGAACACCGGGGAGCTGTTTTTT
size: .; J: TRBJ1-2; D: .; V: TRBV7-6; CDR3: CASSLGQGANYGYTF; DNA: TGTGCCAGCAGCTTAGGGCAGGGAGCTAACTATGGCTACACCTTC
size: .; J: TRBJ2-2; D: .; V: TRBV7-6; CDR3: CASSLGSSGELFF; DNA: TGTGCCAGCAGCTTAGGGTCTAGCGGGGAGCTGTTTTTT
size: .; J: TRBJ2-5; D: TRBD1; V: TRBV5-4; CDR3: CASSQGQGDKETQYF; DNA: TGTGCCAGCAGCCAGGGACAGGGGGATAAAGAGACCCAGTACTTC
size: .; J: TRBJ1-1; D: .; V: TRBV5-4; CDR3: CASSRTVNTEAFF; DNA: TGTGCCAGCAGCCGAACAGTGAACACTGAAGCTTTCTTT
size: .; J: TRBJ2-7; D: .; V: TRBV10-3; CDR3: CAISESLGVEQYF; DNA: TGTGCCATCAGTGAGTCCTTAGGGGTCGAGCAGTACTTC
size: .; J: TRBJ2-3; D: .; V: TRBV18; CDR3: CASSPPSTDTQYF; DNA: TGTGCCAGCTCACCCCCTAGCACAGATACGCAGTATTTT
size: .; J: TRBJ1-1; D: .; V: TRBV4-1; CDR3: CASSQDPSRRTASPNEAFF; DNA: TGCGCCAGCAGCCAAGATCCGTCTCGGAGGACAGCGAGTCCCAATGAAGCTTTCTTT
size: .; J: TRBJ1-6; D: .; V: TRBV18; CDR3: CASSPNVPGEYSPLHF; DNA: TGTGCCAGCTCACCAAATGTCCCAGGGGAGTATTCACCCCTCCACTTT